The 32 T cell receptor beta chains in this list originate from one sample, sequenced in a study of cytomegalovirus exposure and HLA in healthy donors. The data were produced by immunoSEQ multiplex PCR, yet TCRdb's version contains in-frame clones alone and is incomplete. The table lists roughly 170,000 clones, around 81% of them singletons, with roughly 2.8% in the top ten. The sample comprised PBMCs. These receptors were taken from a young woman in good health and CMV-seropositive.

The chain links TRBV5-4 to TRBJ2-3, with a tentative D call TRBD1 (6 bases). The CDR3 contains 14 residues. Trimming took 4 bases from V and 6 from J, leaving 15 bases between them. CDR1 and CDR2 (germline): SGHNT, YYREEE (reference sequence). The CDR3 DNA reads as TGTGCCAGCAGCATCCCCTCTCAGGGGGATACGCAGTATTTT. The encoded protein is CASSIPSQGDTQYF.

The DNA of the CDR3 is TGTGCCAGCAGTGAAGCGAACCTATATGGCTACACCTTC. Translating it yields CASSEANLYGYTF. V and J are TRBV2 and TRBJ1-2; D ambiguous. This CDR3 is built from 13 residues. The ends were cut back, 0 bases at V and 5 bases at J, with 7 bases in the middle. Germline values: CDR1 SNHLY, CDR2 FYNNEI. The variable domain in full, completed from reference TRBV2 and TRBJ1-2, reads EPEVTQTPSHQVTQMGQEVILRCVPISNHLYFYWYRQILGQKVEFLVSFYNNEISEKSEIFDDQFSVERPDGSNFTLKIRSTKLEDSAMYFCASSEANLYGYTFGSGTRLTVV.

In its sample, this clone was seen once. This sequence joins TRBV6-4 and TRBJ2-3; D gene ambiguous. V lost 6 bases and J 2 bases, leaving 3 bases between the germline ends. This CDR3 has 11 amino acids. In germline, CDR1 is MRHNA, CDR2 SNTAGT. This chain's CDR3 is CASSNTDTQYF. CDR3 DNA: TGTGCCAGCAGCAACACAGATACGCAGTATTTT.

This chain joins TRBV5-4 and TRBJ1-6, with D possibly TRBD1 on 5 matching bases. In germline, CDR1 is SGHNT, CDR2 YYREEE (reference sequence). V was shortened by 0 bases and J by 4 bases, with 8 bases between the two germline ends. This CDR3 is 15 amino acids long. CDR3 in amino acids: CASSLGQRYNSPLHF. DNA of the CDR3: TGTGCCAGCAGCTTGGGACAGAGGTATAATTCACCCCTCCACTTT.

The chain uses TRBV20-1 and TRBJ2-7; a weak D match, TRBD1 (5 bases). CDR3 size: 11 residues. V was clipped by 5 bases and J by 5 bases, with 10 bases between them. CDR1 and CDR2 from the germline V gene are DFQATT and SNEGSKA (reference sequence). The CDR3 sequence is CSAAQGNEQYF. The CDR3 bases are TGCAGTGCTGCCCAGGGTAACGAGCAGTACTTC.

The table lists this clone with a few counts. The V and J genes are TRBV5-4 and TRBJ1-2; 7 nucleotides agree with TRBD1. The ends lost 4 bases at V and 12 bases at J; junction bases unmatched: 15. Germline assignment: CDR1 SGHNT and CDR2 YYREEE (reference sequence). The length of the CDR3 is 14 residues. In DNA, the CDR3 is TGTGCCAGCAGCCCTACGGACAGGTCGCATCTGAACACCTTC. It yields the protein CASSPTDRSHLNTF. Full variable domain (remainder filled in from reference TRBV5-4 and TRBJ1-2): ETGVTQSPTHLIKTRGQQVTLRCSSQSGHNTVSWYQQALGQGPQFIFQYYREEENGRGNFPPRFSGLQFPNYSSELNVNALELDDSALYLCASSPTDRSHLNTFGSGTRLTVV.

The gene calls are TRBV7-9 and TRBJ2-2; D gene unclear. This CDR3 spans 11 amino acids. Deletions cut 3 bases from V and 6 bases from J, with 2 bases between. Germline V gene lookup returns CDR1 SEHNR and CDR2 FQNEAQ (reference sequence). This chain's CDR3 is CASSFAGELFF. CDR3 nucleotide sequence: TGTGCCAGCAGCTTCGCCGGGGAGCTGTTTTTT. The variable domain in full, with the rest retrieved from reference TRBV7-9 and TRBJ2-2, is DTGVSQNPRHKITKRGQNVTFRCDPISEHNRLYWYRQTLGQGPEFLTYFQNEAQLEKSRLLSDRFSAERPKGSFSTLEIQRTEQGDSAMYLCASSFAGELFFGEGSRLTVL.

This chain connects TRBV5-6 to TRBJ2-5; 7 bases map to TRBD2. Looked up from germline, CDR1 is SGHDT and CDR2 is YYEEEE. The CDR3 is made up of 15 amino acids. V gave up 2 bases and J gave up 5 bases; unmatched junction bases: 9. The CDR3 is CASSFRRMGGETQYF. DNA of the CDR3: TGTGCCAGCAGCTTCAGACGAATGGGGGGGGAGACCCAGTACTTC.

The chain links TRBV2 to TRBJ2-3; TRBD2 agrees at 9 bases. V was pared by 5 bases and J by 1 base, with 4 bases of the junction left unmatched. This CDR3 contains 15 residues. Germline V CDR1 and CDR2: SNHLY, FYNNEI. CDR3 in amino acids: CASSPIAGGTDTQYF. The CDR3, as DNA: TGTGCCAGCAGTCCTATAGCGGGGGGCACAGATACGCAGTATTTT.

The chain links TRBV9 to TRBJ2-3; 8 positions match TRBD2. Germline lookup yields CDR1 SGDLS and CDR2 YYNGEE. This CDR3 contains 16 residues. V lost 7 bases and J lost 2; bases outside the gene matches: 12. The CDR3 DNA reads as TGTGCCAGCGCGGAGTACCGGCGGGGGGACACAGATACGCAGTATTTT. This codes for CASAEYRRGDTDTQYF.

This clone appeared once. The V and J genes are TRBV2 and TRBJ1-3; D unclear. The length of the CDR3 is 13 residues. The V end lost 3 bases, the J end lost 5 bases, and 8 bases lay between the germline ends. In germline, CDR1 is SNHLY, CDR2 FYNNEI. CDR3 protein: CASSDGNRNTIYF. CDR3 nucleotides: TGTGCCAGCAGTGACGGGAATAGAAACACCATATATTTT.

The chain employs TRBV16 and TRBJ1-1, with TRBD1 as a possible D gene (5 bases). CDR1 is KGHSY and CDR2 is FQNENV in the germline V gene. Trimming removed 2 bases at V and 5 bases at J, with 12 bases between. The CDR3 loop spans 14 amino acids. The CDR3 loop is CASSQTGVMTEAFF. The CDR3, as DNA: TGTGCCAGCAGCCAAACGGGGGTCATGACTGAAGCTTTCTTT.

This clone came up once. The chain links TRBV2 to TRBJ1-2; D perhaps matches TRBD1 (5 bases). This CDR3 comprises 14 residues. Germline V lookup: CDR1 SNHLY, CDR2 FYNNEI. Trimming cost V 2 bases and J 6 bases, with 13 bases left between them. The chain's CDR3 is CASSEILAGNGYTF. The CDR3 region has the DNA TGTGCCAGCAGTGAAATTTTGGCAGGGAATGGCTACACCTTC.

The genes are TRBV5-1 and TRBJ2-1; a possible D gene is TRBD1 (5 bases). V was pared by 5 bases and J by 0 bases, with 15 bases between. The CDR3 has 16 amino acids. The V gene's germline CDR1 is SGHRS and CDR2 YFSETQ. The CDR3 loop is CASSTSIQASYNEQFF. The CDR3, as DNA: TGCGCCAGCAGTACGTCTATACAGGCCTCCTACAATGAGCAGTTCTTC.

This clone was observed a handful of times. The chain combines TRBV9 with TRBJ2-7, with D perhaps TRBD2 (7 bases). CDR1 and CDR2 (germline): SGDLS, YYNGEE. This CDR3 contains 15 residues. Trimming stripped 5 bases from V and 2 bases from J, with 17 bases between. CDR3 coding DNA: TGTGCCAGCAGTCTGGGGGGGGGCTCCCCCTACGAGCAGTACTTC. Translation: CASSLGGGSPYEQYF.

V usage is TRBV5-8 and J usage is TRBJ1-5, with TRBD1 matching over 10 bases. This CDR3 has 16 amino acids. From germline, CDR1 is SGHTS and CDR2 YDEGEE. V shed 3 bases, J shed 7 bases, and the junction held 10 bases outside the gene matches. DNA of the CDR3: TGTGCCAGCAGCTCTCGAGCGGGACAGGGGTGGCAGCCCCAGCATTTT. Amino acids: CASSSRAGQGWQPQHF. The full variable domain, rest sourced from reference TRBV5-8 and TRBJ1-5, is EAGVTQSPTHLIKTRGQQATLRCSPISGHTSVYWYQQALGLGLQFLLWYDEGEERNRGNFPPRFSGRQFPNYSSELNVNALELEDSALYLCASSSRAGQGWQPQHFGDGTRLSIL.

The V gene is TRBV6-4, the J gene TRBJ2-5; 7 bases line up with TRBD2. This CDR3 spans 15 amino acids. V lost 6 bases to trimming and J lost 3 bases; unmatched junction nucleotides: 10. Per germline, CDR1 MRHNA and CDR2 SNTAGT. Here the CDR3 reads CASSRGPAGEETQYF. CDR3 coding DNA: TGTGCCAGCAGCCGAGGCCCGGCGGGGGAAGAGACCCAGTACTTC.

V usage is TRBV18 and J usage is TRBJ1-2, with D unresolved. CDR3 length: 13 residues. V lost 6 bases and J 8 bases, leaving 16 bases between the germline ends. Germline V gene data show CDR1 as KGHSH and CDR2 as LQKENI. The CDR3 reads CASSPKEARGYTF. CDR3 coding DNA: TGTGCCAGCTCCCCGAAGGAGGCTCGGGGCTACACCTTC.

The chain uses TRBV2 and TRBJ1-2, with 8 positions matching TRBD1. CDR1 SNHLY and CDR2 FYNNEI come from the germline V gene. The CDR3 totals 15 residues. The trim removed 2 bases at V and 8 bases at J, leaving 10 bases unmatched. CDR3: CASSESVAGGAGYTF. The CDR3 region has the DNA TGTGCCAGCAGTGAAAGTGTAGCAGGGGGCGCCGGCTACACCTTC.

The chain couples TRBV6-1 to TRBJ1-3, with TRBD1 matching 7 bases. The junction had 5 bases not matched to a gene; V was cut back by 10 bases and J by 5 bases. Germline CDR1 is MNHNS and CDR2 is SASEGT. The CDR3 sequence is 12 residues long. Here the CDR3 reads CATGQVRNTIYF. CDR3 coding DNA: TGTGCCACCGGACAGGTCAGAAACACCATATATTTT.

The chain combines TRBV15 with TRBJ2-1, with D perhaps TRBD2 (6 bases). V gave up 1 base and J gave up 3 bases, with 10 bases separating them. Germline V CDR1 and CDR2: LNHNV, YYDKDF (reference sequence). This CDR3 has 15 amino acids. CDR3: CATSRGGTYYNEQFF. CDR3 sequence (DNA): TGTGCCACCAGCAGAGGAGGGACTTACTACAATGAGCAGTTCTTC. Complete variable domain (other parts from reference TRBV15 and TRBJ2-1): DAMVIQNPRYQVTQFGKPVTLSCSQTLNHNVMYWYQQKSSQAPKLLFHYYDKDFNNEADTPDNFQSRRPNTSFCFLDIRSPGLGDTAMYLCATSRGGTYYNEQFFGPGTRLTVL.

The chain carries TRBV5-1 and TRBJ1-1, with TRBD1 as a possible D gene (5 bases). CDR1 SGHRS and CDR2 YFSETQ come from the germline V gene. This CDR3 spans 14 amino acids. With 4 bases removed from V and 3 bases from J, the gap between germline ends came to 13 bases. The CDR3 coding sequence is TGCGCCAGCAGCATCAGGGTTGGGGACACTGAAGCTTTCTTT. Translating gives CASSIRVGDTEAFF. Variable domain in full (rest from reference TRBV5-1 and TRBJ1-1): KAGVTQTPRYLIKTRGQQVTLSCSPISGHRSVSWYQQTPGQGLQFLFEYFSETQRNKGNFPGRFSGRQFSNSRSEMNVSTLELGDSALYLCASSIRVGDTEAFFGQGTRLTVV.

The sample holds one count of this clone. The V call is TRBV7-9, the J call TRBJ1-1, with D uncertain. V was shortened by 3 bases and J by 4 bases, with 15 bases between the two germline ends. The CDR3 totals 15 residues. Germline CDR1 reads SEHNR; CDR2 reads FQNEAQ (reference sequence). The CDR3 is CASSFSFDIGTEAFF. CDR3 coding DNA: TGTGCCAGCAGCTTTTCCTTCGACATCGGCACTGAAGCTTTCTTT.

The V gene is TRBV29-1, the J gene TRBJ2-3; 8 bases agree with TRBD2. The ends lost 4 bases at V and 5 bases at J; junction bases unmatched: 2. Germline V gene data show CDR1 as SQVTM and CDR2 as ANQGSEA. The CDR3 length is 12 residues. The CDR3 loop is CSVGLAGDTQYF. CDR3 bases: TGCAGCGTTGGTCTAGCGGGAGATACGCAGTATTTT.

This clone was seen a few times. The V gene is TRBV2, the J gene TRBJ2-7; 11 bases line up with TRBD1. CDR1 is SNHLY and CDR2 is FYNNEI in the germline V gene. CDR3 length: 15 amino acids. With V trimmed by 4 bases and J by 2 bases, 4 bases remained unmatched. The DNA of the CDR3 is TGTGCCAGCAGTGCGGGGACAGGGGGGCCCTACGAGCAGTACTTC. The encoded protein is CASSAGTGGPYEQYF. The full variable domain, completed using reference TRBV2 and TRBJ2-7, is EPEVTQTPSHQVTQMGQEVILRCVPISNHLYFYWYRQILGQKVEFLVSFYNNEISEKSEIFDDQFSVERPDGSNFTLKIRSTKLEDSAMYFCASSAGTGGPYEQYFGPGTRLTVT.

This sequence joins TRBV6-5 and TRBJ1-4; possible D gene TRBD1, 5 bases. Deletions cut 5 bases from V and 1 base from J, with 8 bases between. The CDR3 is 14 residues long. Germline V lookup: CDR1 MNHEY, CDR2 SVGAGI. The CDR3 sequence is CASSPTVTNEKLFF. CDR3 in DNA: TGTGCCAGCAGTCCGACAGTAACTAATGAAAAACTGTTTTTT.

This sequence joins TRBV4-1 and TRBJ2-2, with D possibly matching TRBD2 (5 bases). Trimming took off 1 base at V and 2 bases at J, with 23 bases between the two ends. The germline CDR1 and CDR2 sequences are MGHRA and YSYEKL. The length of the CDR3 is 20 residues. The CDR3 nucleotides are TGCGCCAGCAGCCAAGTATTTCTGTGGAGGCGAAGTCGTAACACCGGGGAGCTGTTTTTT. Translation: CASSQVFLWRRSRNTGELFF.

V usage is TRBV4-1 and J usage is TRBJ1-2; TRBD1 might be the D (5 bases). The germline gives CDR1 MGHRA, CDR2 YSYEKL. The CDR3 runs 16 residues. V was pared by 1 base and J by 3 bases, with 15 bases between. CDR3 DNA: TGCGCCAGCAGCCAAGCATGGGGGGATGCTGACTATGGCTACACCTTC. Protein product: CASSQAWGDADYGYTF.

The chain recombines TRBV2 with TRBJ1-5, with 8 bases lining up with TRBD1. The germline V gene has CDR1 SNHLY and CDR2 FYNNEI. The CDR3 covers 15 residues. V lost 7 bases and J lost 7; bases outside the gene matches: 12. The CDR3 is CASTQDRVRVQPQHF. The DNA of the CDR3 is TGTGCCAGCACCCAGGACAGGGTCCGTGTGCAGCCCCAGCATTTT.

This clone was seen a handful of times. This rearrangement joins TRBV5-4 to TRBJ2-4; the D gene is possibly TRBD2 (6 bases). The CDR3 is 16 amino acids. V gave up 2 bases and J gave up 0 bases, with 12 bases separating them. Germline values: CDR1 SGHNT, CDR2 YYREEE (reference sequence). Written as DNA, the CDR3 is TGTGCCAGCAGCTTAGGAGCGGGTGGAGCCAAAAACATTCAGTACTTC. It codes for CASSLGAGGAKNIQYF.

The chain couples TRBV10-1 to TRBJ2-1; tentative D call: TRBD1 (6 bases). V was trimmed by 3 bases and J by 3 bases, leaving 12 bases between them. From germline, CDR1 is WNHNN and CDR2 SYGVQD (reference sequence). This CDR3 has 15 amino acids. DNA of the CDR3: TGCGCCAGCAGTGATCGAAGGGGGAACTACAATGAGCAGTTCTTC. Amino acids: CASSDRRGNYNEQFF.

This rearrangement joins TRBV9 to TRBJ2-3; possibly TRBD2 for D (6 bases). Germline values: CDR1 SGDLS, CDR2 YYNGEE. CDR3 size: 13 residues. The germline V and J ends were trimmed by 4 bases and 6 bases, with 12 bases remaining between them. The DNA for the CDR3 is TGTGCCAGCAGCCCACAGGACTACGATACGCAGTATTTT. It is translated as CASSPQDYDTQYF.